Below, one T cell receptor beta chain is given with its context. No antigen is known for it. The entry originates in a study of T cell repertoires in aging, cancer and after chemotherapy. Looking at the study overall: Pre- and post-chemotherapy samples were paired from glioblastoma patients treated with temozolomide-based therapy. Points from the study as a whole: In each cancer cohort, median generation probability increased across chemotherapy, suggesting thymic output rebounded. In cancer patients, declining TCR diversity with age involved lost richness and lost evenness.

Peripheral blood genomic DNA, not sorted cells or RNA, was the template. A mixed TRB-A/B primer pool amplified rearranged TRB by multiplex touch-down PCR. TCRdb used MiXCR to reprocess the multiplex PCR reads, holding one entry per CDR3 protein. The data contain thousands of distinct CDR3 sequences, around 20% of them seen just once; the ten biggest clones take up roughly a quarter. The germline V gene encodes CDR1 MNHEY and CDR2 SVGAGI. V dropped 5 bases and J dropped 0 bases, with 16 bases sitting between them. The CDR3 consists of 16 residues. J is TRBJ2-5 and V is TRBV6-5; D not resolved. This TCR derives from a human donor with a solid tumor. The specimen was blood. The CDR3 DNA sequence: TGTGCCAGCAGTGCCCCGAAAGGGTGGTACCAAGAGACCCAGTACTTC. Translating it yields CASSAPKGWYQETQYF.